This T cell receptor (beta chain) is from a study of T cell changes during pregnancy in multiple sclerosis. Profiling relied on immunoSEQ multiplex PCR, and the TCRdb table lists in-frame clones only, not all of them. The sample includes 72,000 or so clones, 93% of them seen just once. The germline V gene has CDR1 MNHNS and CDR2 SASEGT. The CDR3 has 15 amino acids. Trimming removed 5 bases from V and 2 bases from J; junction bases left unmatched: 7. The chain joins TRBV6-1 to TRBJ2-5; 8 bases line up with TRBD2. The material was peripheral blood, obtained in the second trimester of pregnancy. This sequence originates from a female donor with multiple sclerosis, enrolled in a pregnancy study. CDR3 in amino acids: CASSLGAGEQETQYF. CDR3 bases: TGTGCCAGCAGTTTGGGAGCGGGGGAACAAGAGACCCAGTACTTC.